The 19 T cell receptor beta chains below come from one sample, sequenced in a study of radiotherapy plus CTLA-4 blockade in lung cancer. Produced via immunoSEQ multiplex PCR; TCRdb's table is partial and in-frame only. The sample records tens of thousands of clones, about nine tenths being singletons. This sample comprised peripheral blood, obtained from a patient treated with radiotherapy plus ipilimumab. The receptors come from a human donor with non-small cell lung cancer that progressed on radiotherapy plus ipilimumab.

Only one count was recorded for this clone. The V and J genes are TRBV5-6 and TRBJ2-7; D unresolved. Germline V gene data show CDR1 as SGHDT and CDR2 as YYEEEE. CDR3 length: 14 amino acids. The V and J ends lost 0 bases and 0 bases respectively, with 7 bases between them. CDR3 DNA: TGTGCCAGCAGCTTGGGCCGCTACTCCTACGAGCAGTACGTC. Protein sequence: CASSLGRYSYEQYV.

For the CDR3, the DNA is TGTGCCAGCAGTCGAAACTGGCTAGCGGCCCAAGAGACCCAGTACTTC. Translated, it gives CASSRNWLAAQETQYF. The V call is TRBV28, the J call TRBJ2-5, with 7 bases matching TRBD2. J gave up 1 base and V 5 bases, and 10 bases lay outside the gene matches. The CDR3 totals 16 residues. The germline V gene encodes CDR1 MDHEN and CDR2 SYDVKM.

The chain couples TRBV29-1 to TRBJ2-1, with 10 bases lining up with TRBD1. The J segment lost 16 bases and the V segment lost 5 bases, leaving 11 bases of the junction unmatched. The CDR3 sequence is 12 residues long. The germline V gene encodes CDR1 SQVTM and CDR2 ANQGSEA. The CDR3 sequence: CSVRPTGGHCFF. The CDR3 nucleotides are TGCAGCGTTAGACCGACAGGGGGCCACTGTTTCTTC.

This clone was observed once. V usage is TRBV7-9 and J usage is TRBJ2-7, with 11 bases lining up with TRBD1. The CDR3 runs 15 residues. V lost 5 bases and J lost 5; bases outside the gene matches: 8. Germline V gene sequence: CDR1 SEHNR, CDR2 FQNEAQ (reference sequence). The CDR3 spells CASSVTGTGGDEQYF. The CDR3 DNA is TGTGCCAGCAGCGTCACCGGGACAGGGGGGGACGAGCAGTACTTC.

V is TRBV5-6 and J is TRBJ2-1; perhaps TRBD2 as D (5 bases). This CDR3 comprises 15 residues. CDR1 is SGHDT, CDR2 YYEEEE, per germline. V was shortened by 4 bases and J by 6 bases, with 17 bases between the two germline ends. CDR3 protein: CASSLPGRASNEQFF. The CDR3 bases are TGTGCCAGCAGCCTCCCGGGAAGGGCGTCCAATGAGCAGTTCTTC.

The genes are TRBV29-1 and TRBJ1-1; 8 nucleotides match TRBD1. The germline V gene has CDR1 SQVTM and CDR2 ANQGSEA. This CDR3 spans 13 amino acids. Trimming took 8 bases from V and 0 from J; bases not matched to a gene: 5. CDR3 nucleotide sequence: TGCAGCATCCGACAGGGGCTGAACACTGAAGCTTTCTTT. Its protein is CSIRQGLNTEAFF.

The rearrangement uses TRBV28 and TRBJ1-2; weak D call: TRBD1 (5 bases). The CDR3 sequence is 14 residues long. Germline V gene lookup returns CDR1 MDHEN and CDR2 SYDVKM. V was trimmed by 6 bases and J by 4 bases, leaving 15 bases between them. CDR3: CASSREPTVYGYTF. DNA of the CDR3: TGTGCCAGCAGCAGGGAGCCCACTGTCTATGGCTACACCTTC.

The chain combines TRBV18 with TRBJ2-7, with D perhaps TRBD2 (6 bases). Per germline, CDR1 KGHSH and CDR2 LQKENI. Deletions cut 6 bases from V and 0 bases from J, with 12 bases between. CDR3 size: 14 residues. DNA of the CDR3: TGTGCCAGCTCCCTTAGCGGAAACTCCTACGAGCAGTACGTC. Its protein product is CASSLSGNSYEQYV.

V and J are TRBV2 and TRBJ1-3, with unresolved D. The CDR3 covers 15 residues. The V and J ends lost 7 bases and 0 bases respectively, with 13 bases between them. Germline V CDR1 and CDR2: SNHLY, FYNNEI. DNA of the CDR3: TGTGCCAGCATCTTCCGGATAACCTCTGGAAACACCATATATTTT. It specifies CASIFRITSGNTIYF.

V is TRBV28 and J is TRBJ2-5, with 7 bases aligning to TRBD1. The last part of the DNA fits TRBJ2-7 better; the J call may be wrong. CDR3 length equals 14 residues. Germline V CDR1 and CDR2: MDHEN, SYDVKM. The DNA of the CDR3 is TGTGCCAGCAGCCCTGGGGGACAGTCCTACGAGCAGTACTTC. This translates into CASSPGGQSYEQYF.

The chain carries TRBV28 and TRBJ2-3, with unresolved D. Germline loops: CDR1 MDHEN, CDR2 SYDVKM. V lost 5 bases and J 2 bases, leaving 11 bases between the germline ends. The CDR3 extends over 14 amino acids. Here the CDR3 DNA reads TGTGCCAGCAGTCCCGAGGTGACCACAGATACGCAGTATTTT. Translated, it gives CASSPEVTTDTQYF.

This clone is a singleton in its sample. CDR3 sequence (DNA): TGTGCCAGCAGCTTGGGGGGACTAGCGGGCCAAACAGATACGCAGTATTTT. Translated: CASSLGGLAGQTDTQYF. The chain has TRBV7-9 and TRBJ2-3, with 12 nucleotides matching TRBD2. The V segment lost 3 bases and the J segment 3 bases; nucleotides outside the gene matches: 7. The germline V gene encodes CDR1 SEHNR and CDR2 FQNEAQ (reference sequence). The CDR3 runs 17 residues.

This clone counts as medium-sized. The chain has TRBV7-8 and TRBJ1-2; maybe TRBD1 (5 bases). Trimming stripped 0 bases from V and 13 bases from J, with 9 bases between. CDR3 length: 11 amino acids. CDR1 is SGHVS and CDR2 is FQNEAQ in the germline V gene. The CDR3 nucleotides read TGTGCCAGCAGCTTAGCTCAGGGACCCACCTTC. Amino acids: CASSLAQGPTF. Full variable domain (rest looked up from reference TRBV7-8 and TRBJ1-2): GAGVSQSPRYKVAKRGQDVALRCDPISGHVSLFWYQQALGQGPEFLTYFQNEAQLDKSGLPSDRFFAERPEGSVSTLKIQRTQQEDSAVYLCASSLAQGPTFGSGTRLTVV.

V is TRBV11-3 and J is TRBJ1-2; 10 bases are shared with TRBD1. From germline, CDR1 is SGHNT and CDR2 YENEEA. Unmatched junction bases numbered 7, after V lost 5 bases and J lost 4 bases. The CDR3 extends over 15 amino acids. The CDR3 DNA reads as TGTGCCAGCAGCATACCGACAGGGGGCGGCTATGGCTACACCTTC. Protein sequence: CASSIPTGGGYGYTF.

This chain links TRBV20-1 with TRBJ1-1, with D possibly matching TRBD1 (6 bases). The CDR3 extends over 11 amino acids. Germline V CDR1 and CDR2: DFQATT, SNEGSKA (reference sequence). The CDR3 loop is CRGIRGTEAFF. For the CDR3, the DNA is TGCAGGGGGATCAGGGGTACTGAAGCTTTCTTT.

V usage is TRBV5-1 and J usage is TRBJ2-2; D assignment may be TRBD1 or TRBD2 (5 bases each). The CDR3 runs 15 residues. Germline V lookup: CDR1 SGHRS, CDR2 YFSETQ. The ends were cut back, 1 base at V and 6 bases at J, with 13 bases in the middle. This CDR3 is CASSLRRDVAGELFF. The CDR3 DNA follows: TGCGCCAGCAGCTTGAGAAGGGACGTGGCCGGGGAGCTGTTTTTT.

CDR3 sequence reads: CASSSTSVETQYF. CDR3 DNA sequence: TGTGCCAGCAGCTCGACTAGCGTAGAGACCCAGTACTTC. This sequence joins TRBV7-2 and TRBJ2-5, with 8 nucleotides matching TRBD2. CDR3 length equals 13 residues. Germline CDR1 and CDR2: SGHTA and FQGNSA. The V segment lost 4 bases and the J segment 4 bases; nucleotides outside the gene matches: 2.

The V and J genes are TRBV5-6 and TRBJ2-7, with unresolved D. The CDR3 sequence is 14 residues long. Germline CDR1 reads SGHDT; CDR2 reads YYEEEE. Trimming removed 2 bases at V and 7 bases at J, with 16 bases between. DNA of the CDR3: TGTGCCAGCAGCTTCTCCGGGTGGCGGCGGGAGCAGTACTTC. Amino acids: CASSFSGWRREQYF.

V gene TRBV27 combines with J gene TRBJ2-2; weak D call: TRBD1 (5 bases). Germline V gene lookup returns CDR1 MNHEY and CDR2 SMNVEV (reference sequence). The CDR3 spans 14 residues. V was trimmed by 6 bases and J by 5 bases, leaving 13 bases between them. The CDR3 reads CASRFSGRTGELFF. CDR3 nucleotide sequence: TGTGCCAGCAGGTTTTCAGGGCGGACCGGGGAGCTGTTTTTT.